This TCR beta chain was sequenced for a study of cytomegalovirus exposure and HLA in healthy donors. A word on this clone: Its antigen is currently unknown.

Primers included in the PCR were 60 Vbeta and 13 Jbeta primers. Clones were read by immunoSEQ multiplex PCR, and TCRdb kept only the in-frame ones, dropping some. The data contain 150,000 to 200,000 clones, roughly 79% of them singletons. Broader study findings: In a later analysis, a genetic analysis reported fewer productive-TCR N-insertions in an Asian-associated ancestry cluster than the cohort average.

Germline loops: CDR1 MGHRA, CDR2 YSYEKL. The CDR3 contains 15 residues. Between the trimmed V and J ends, which lost 1 base and 5 bases, there was a span of 14 bases. This TCR came from a woman between 25 and 40 years old in good health and CMV-seropositive. Sequencing was done on a sample of PBMCs. This rearrangement joins TRBV4-1 to TRBJ2-5; D may be TRBD2 (5 bases). CDR3 nucleotide sequence: TGCGCCAGCAGCCAAGTAATGACGGGAATGGAGACCCAGTACTTC. This sequence encodes CASSQVMTGMETQYF.